Sequencing of this T cell receptor (beta chain) was carried out in a study of cytomegalovirus exposure and HLA in healthy donors. Study summary: A data release that came early held tens of millions of unique TCRs from HLA-typed donors.

PCR involved 60 Vbeta and 13 Jbeta primers. Profiling relied on immunoSEQ multiplex PCR, and the TCRdb table lists in-frame clones only, not all of them. The sample has 120,000 to 150,000 clones, roughly two thirds seen once. Germline V gene sequence: CDR1 SGHNT, CDR2 YYREEE (reference sequence). The CDR3 covers 16 residues. Trimming removed 4 bases from V and 6 bases from J; junction bases left unmatched: 7. General observations from the study: Rare sequences made up most TCRs, while some public TCRs were found in many donors. In vitro experiments confirmed that a few CMV-associated chains were specific for CMV antigens. Presence/absence analyses assumed roughly uniform sequencing depth across donors, which may not hold.

In this sample, this clone turned up a few times. As yet, its antigen is unknown. This chain links TRBV5-4 with TRBJ2-2, with 12 bases fitting TRBD2. The sequence was collected from a human donor in good health. Source material: PBMCs. The CDR3 protein is CASSPSSGRVAGELFF. The CDR3, as DNA: TGTGCCAGCAGCCCCTCTAGCGGGAGGGTCGCCGGGGAGCTGTTTTTT.